The next 7 T cell receptor beta chains were all read from a single sample in a study of T cell clonotyping in hematopoietic cell transplantation. Assay: immunoSEQ multiplex PCR; the TCRdb copy retains only in-frame clones and omits some. The top ten clones hold about a sixth of a sample with some 19,000 clones, roughly 77% of them seen once. This sample's time point: recipient sample about 28 days before transplant, after cytoreduction. The sample was peripheral blood mononuclear cells, taken before stem cell transplant. Receptors originate from a man in his fifties or sixties with acute myeloid leukemia. Some clones in this sample may be carry-over from other donors' samples.

This clone has only one observation. The chain combines TRBV6-5 with TRBJ2-2; D gene uncertain. The CDR3 totals 11 residues. Looked up from germline, CDR1 is MNHEY and CDR2 is SVGAGI. CDR3 DNA: TGTGCAGCGATTGATGCCGGGGAGCTGTTTTTT. It specifies CAAIDAGELFF.

The rearrangement uses TRBV6-5 and TRBJ1-4; 12 bases match TRBD1. The CDR3 has 16 residues. After removal of 0 bases from V and 7 bases from J, the junction contained 3 bases not matched to a gene. Germline CDR1 reads MNHEY; CDR2 reads SVGAGI. The CDR3 DNA is TGTGCCAGCAGTTACTCCGGGACAGGGGGCTTTGAAAAACTGTTTTTT. This encodes CASSYSGTGGFEKLFF.

The chain recombines TRBV10-3 with TRBJ2-2; possible D gene TRBD1, 7 bases. Trimming took 5 bases from V and 0 from J, leaving 13 bases between them. This CDR3 has 16 amino acids. In germline, CDR1 is ENHRY, CDR2 SYGVKD. CDR3 DNA sequence: TGTGCCATCAGTCCCCAGGGGGGCTCGAACACCGGGGAGCTGTTTTTT. This sequence encodes CAISPQGGSNTGELFF.

This clone was seen just once. The genes are TRBV28 and TRBJ1-2, with 7 nucleotides matching TRBD1. This CDR3 spans 18 amino acids. Germline V gene sequence: CDR1 MDHEN, CDR2 SYDVKM. After removal of 1 base from V and 2 bases from J, the junction contained 13 bases not matched to a gene. The CDR3 nucleotides are TGTGCCAGCAGTTTATCAGGAGGGGGCGGTTTACGGAACTATGGCTACACCTTC. Its protein is CASSLSGGGGLRNYGYTF.

The J gene is TRBJ2-2, the V gene TRBV27; 12 bases match TRBD2. The J segment lost 5 bases and the V segment lost 5 bases, leaving 3 bases of the junction unmatched. CDR1 MNHEY and CDR2 SMNVEV come from the germline V gene (reference sequence). The CDR3 is 15 residues long. CDR3 in amino acids: CASSLGLAGTGELFF. The CDR3 nucleotides are TGTGCCAGCAGTCTCGGACTAGCGGGAACCGGGGAGCTGTTTTTT.

The chain is built from TRBV9 and TRBJ2-1; 12 positions agree with TRBD2. V shed 2 bases, J shed 6 bases, and the junction held 6 bases outside the gene matches. The CDR3 runs to 16 residues. Germline values: CDR1 SGDLS, CDR2 YYNGEE. The CDR3, as DNA: TGTGCCAGCAGCGTGAGGCTAGCGGGGGGGAGCAATGAGCAGTTCTTC. Residues: CASSVRLAGGSNEQFF.

The chain combines TRBV4-1 with TRBJ2-3, with 11 bases fitting TRBD2. The CDR3 is made up of 14 amino acids. Trimming at V came to 1 base and at J to 11 bases, leaving 5 bases not matched to a gene. The germline gives CDR1 MGHRA, CDR2 YSYEKL. The CDR3 loop reads CASSQGGSGGVQYF. The CDR3 nucleotides are TGCGCCAGCAGCCAAGGTGGTAGCGGGGGGGTGCAGTATTTT.